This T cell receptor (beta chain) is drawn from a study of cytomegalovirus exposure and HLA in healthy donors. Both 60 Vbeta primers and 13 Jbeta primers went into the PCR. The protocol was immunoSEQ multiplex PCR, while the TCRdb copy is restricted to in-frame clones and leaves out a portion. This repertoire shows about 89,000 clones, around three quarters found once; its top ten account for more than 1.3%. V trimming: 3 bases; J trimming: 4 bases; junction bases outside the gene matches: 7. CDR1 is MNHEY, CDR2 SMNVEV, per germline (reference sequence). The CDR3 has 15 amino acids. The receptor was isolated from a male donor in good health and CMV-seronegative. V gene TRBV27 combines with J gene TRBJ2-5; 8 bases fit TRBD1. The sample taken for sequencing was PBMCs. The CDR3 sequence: CASSLGQGALETQYF. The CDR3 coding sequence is TGTGCCAGCAGTTTGGGGCAGGGGGCTTTAGAGACCCAGTACTTC.